This TCR beta chain was identified during a study of T cells after yellow fever vaccination. TCRdb re-derived calls from the 5' RACE reads in MiXCR, one entry per CDR3 protein. The sample has approximately 250,000 distinct CDR3 sequences; roughly 4.8% are singletons. This clonotype was seen repeatedly, ten times or more. The CDR3 runs to 13 residues. Germline CDR1 is MNHNS and CDR2 is SASEGT. Trimming removed 6 bases from V and 0 bases from J, with 8 bases in between. This chain joins TRBV6-1 and TRBJ1-1; D may be TRBD1 (6 bases). The receptor comes from a man between 18 and 35 years old who received the YFV17D yellow fever vaccine. Sequenced material: CD4+ T cells sorted from PBMCs, taken on the day of the yellow fever booster vaccination. The CDR3 sequence: CASRGQLNTEAFF. The CDR3 DNA is TGTGCCAGCAGAGGACAGCTGAACACTGAAGCTTTCTTT.